This T cell receptor (beta chain) emerged from a study of blood T cell repertoires in COVID-19. Study context: Sites in the United States, Italy and Spain provided acute and convalescent COVID-19 samples.

Trimming at V came to 6 bases and at J to 2 bases, leaving 9 bases not matched to a gene. The CDR3 consists of 15 residues. Germline V gene data show CDR1 as LNHDA and CDR2 as SQIVND (reference sequence). Methods used by the authors: Estimation of nucleated cell counts was performed using reference gene primer amplification. The data were produced by immunoSEQ multiplex PCR, yet TCRdb's version contains in-frame clones alone and is incomplete. The DNA gave D and trimming, while V, J and clone size come from that table. The sample holds approximately 130,000 clones, more than 80% seen once. Sequencing input: peripheral blood. This TCR came from a human donor in a cohort sampled during active COVID-19. The genes are TRBV19 and TRBJ2-7; 8 nucleotides align to TRBD1. CDR3 amino acids: CASRATGDGPYEQYF. Here the CDR3 DNA reads TGTGCCAGTAGAGCGACAGGGGACGGCCCCTACGAGCAGTACTTC.